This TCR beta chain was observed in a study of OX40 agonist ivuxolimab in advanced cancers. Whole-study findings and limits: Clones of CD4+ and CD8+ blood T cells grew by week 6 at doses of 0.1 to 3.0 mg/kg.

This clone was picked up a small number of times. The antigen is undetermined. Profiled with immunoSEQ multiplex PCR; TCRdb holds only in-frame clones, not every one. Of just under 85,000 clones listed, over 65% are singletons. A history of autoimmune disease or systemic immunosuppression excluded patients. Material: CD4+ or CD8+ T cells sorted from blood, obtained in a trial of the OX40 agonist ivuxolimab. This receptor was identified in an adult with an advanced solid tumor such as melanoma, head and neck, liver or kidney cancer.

CDR3 residues: CASSPGQGGGYGYTF. The DNA for the CDR3 is TGTGCCAGCAGCCCGGGACAGGGAGGAGGGTATGGCTACACCTTC. The V gene is TRBV7-3, the J gene TRBJ1-2; 9 nucleotides line up with TRBD1. The germline V gene has CDR1 SGHTA and CDR2 FQGTGA. The CDR3 length is 15 residues. The V segment lost 5 bases and the J segment 5 bases; nucleotides outside the gene matches: 9.